The clone carrying this T cell receptor beta chain has at least ten counts. Its antigen is unknown. The data were obtained in a study of T cells in Graves' hyperthyroidism and ophthalmopathy. Broader study findings: Within blood appeared most thyroid clonotypes that had expanded above 0.001.

TCR beta CDR3 regions were amplified from RNA. In the first-round RT-PCR of the TCR CDR3, the HTBI primer set was used. TCRdb reprocessed the multiplex PCR reads with MiXCR, giving one entry per CDR3 protein. The profile shows around 36,000 distinct CDR3 sequences, approximately 52% of them singletons. Ophthalmopathy in the patients scored at least 3 on Clinical Activity Score and at least 4 on NOSPECS grade, lasting under 3 months. Looked up from germline, CDR1 is KGHSH and CDR2 is LQKENI. Trimming took off 3 bases at V and 6 bases at J, with 10 bases between the two ends. The CDR3 spans 13 residues.

The sequence was collected from a middle-aged man with Graves' ophthalmopathy. The gene calls are TRBV18 and TRBJ2-3; TRBD1 is a possible D gene (6 bases). Sequencing was done on a sample of blood. The CDR3 DNA reads as TGTGCCAGCTCACCCGGGCAGGGGGATACGCAGTATTTT. Its translation: CASSPGQGDTQYF.